This T cell receptor (beta chain) was sequenced for a study of T cells in women clearing cervical HPV infection. About the research overall: Cases' blood sampling followed lesion detection by median about 150 days (90 to 200).

Comments on this clone: The CDR3 is cut off 3 residues early in the read; its end comes from the germline J gene.

All participants had a single incident cervical HPV16 infection, and prevalent HPV16 infections were excluded. The method was immunoSEQ multiplex PCR; TCRdb's version includes in-frame clones alone and lacks a portion of them. Its table lists fewer than 50,000 clones. The CDR3 consists of 13 residues. Per the germline V gene, CDR1 is MNHNS and CDR2 is SASEGT. V gave up 2 bases and J gave up 2 bases, with 6 bases separating them. The clonotype was recovered from a woman aged 18 to 75 with a cervical HPV16 infection that either progressed to CIN3+ or cleared (not recorded which). The material sequenced was blood buffy coat. The V call is TRBV6-1, the J call TRBJ1-2; D is unclear. The CDR3 protein is CASSERRNYGYTF. The part of the CDR3 DNA that was read is TGTGCCAGCAGTGAACGGCGGAACTATGGC.